The T cell receptor beta chain described here comes from a study of blood T cell repertoires in COVID-19. This CDR3 spans 13 amino acids. The germline V and J ends were trimmed by 3 bases and 7 bases, with 10 bases remaining between them. Germline V gene sequence: CDR1 LNHNV, CDR2 YYDKDF (reference sequence). Sequencing used immunoSEQ multiplex PCR; TCRdb keeps in-frame clones, though not all of them. The sample includes 200,000 to 250,000 clones, roughly 80% of them seen just once. The TCR originated in a woman aged 55-75 years with acute or convalescent COVID-19. Specimen: peripheral blood. This sequence joins TRBV15 and TRBJ1-5, with D possibly being TRBD1 (6 bases). The CDR3 loop is CATSSHREQPQHF. In nucleotides, the CDR3 is TGTGCCACCAGCAGTCACAGGGAGCAGCCCCAGCATTTT.